These T cell receptor beta chains were read from a single sample in a study of response to subunit inactivated influenza vaccine. TCRdb reprocessed the RT-PCR reads with MiXCR, giving one entry per CDR3 protein. The sample has over 750,000 distinct CDR3 sequences, over 20% seen once. Sample: PBMCs from blood, taken about 5 days after vaccination. The receptors stem from a man aged 45-65 years who received an inactivated influenza vaccine. The CDR3 runs from the conserved cysteine through the conserved F or W. D genes are given only for firm matches. Expanded clones get a size class; other rows say once, few or many, or leave the size out.

TRBJ2-1	TRBD2	17	TRBV7-9	few	CASTIGAGGRSPNEQFF	TGTGCCAGCACCATTGGAGCGGGCGGGAGGTCCCCCAATGAGCAGTTCTTC
TRBJ2-5	TRBD2	14	TRBV20-1	few	CSARALGLADSQYF	TGCAGTGCTAGAGCCCTGGGACTAGCGGACTCCCAGTACTTC
TRBJ2-2	-	15	TRBV20-1	-	CSASDVGATTGELFF	TGCAGTGCTAGCGATGTGGGAGCGACCACCGGGGAGCTGTTTTTT
TRBJ2-3	TRBD2	15	TRBV20-1	-	CSARPSGNPTDTQYF	TGCAGTGCTAGACCTAGCGGGAACCCCACAGATACGCAGTATTTT
TRBJ2-1	-	15	TRBV4-3	-	CASSPGSHSYNEQFF	TGCGCCAGCAGCCCCGGGAGCCACTCCTACAATGAGCAGTTCTTC
TRBJ2-1	-	13	TRBV5-1	many	CASSLANLQEQFF	TGCGCCAGCAGCTTGGCCAATCTGCAGGAGCAGTTCTTC
TRBJ2-4	-	16	TRBV4-3	-	CASSQDYKGWRDIQYF	TGCGCCAGCAGCCAAGATTACAAAGGGTGGAGGGACATTCAGTACTTC
TRBJ2-3	TRBD2	14	TRBV7-2	-	CASRISGTTDTQYF	TGTGCCAGCAGGATTAGCGGGACCACAGATACGCAGTATTTT
TRBJ2-5	TRBD2	10	TRBV20-1	-	CSANAGAQYF	TGCAGTGCGAACGCGGGGGCCCAGTACTTC
TRBJ1-3	TRBD1	15	TRBV20-1	many	CSARHRGYSGNTIYF	TGCAGTGCTCGCCACAGGGGTTACTCTGGAAACACCATATATTTT
TRBJ1-1	-	16	TRBV5-1	-	CASSSREQGGRTEAFF	TGCGCCAGCAGCTCACGTGAACAGGGAGGGAGGACTGAAGCTTTCTTT
TRBJ2-7	-	12	TRBV11-2	few	CASSLVVSEQYF	TGTGCCAGCAGCTTAGTGGTCAGCGAGCAGTACTTC
TRBJ2-1	TRBD2	15	TRBV7-2	-	CASSLTSGKYHEQFF	TGTGCCAGCAGCTTGACTAGCGGGAAGTACCACGAGCAGTTCTTC
TRBJ2-5	-	13	TRBV7-2	few	CASRNRNQETQYF	TGTGCCAGCAGGAACAGGAATCAAGAGACCCAGTACTTC
TRBJ2-1	TRBD2	15	TRBV9	-	CASSVSGGRYNEQFF	TGTGCCAGCAGCGTAAGCGGGGGGAGATACAATGAGCAGTTCTTC
TRBJ2-1	TRBD1	16	TRBV18	-	CASSPGGTGDNNEQFF	TGTGCCAGCTCACCTGGCGGGACAGGGGATAACAATGAGCAGTTCTTC
TRBJ2-2	-	15	TRBV5-1	-	CASTLTGTNTGELFF	TGCGCCAGCACCTTAACAGGGACGAACACCGGGGAGCTGTTTTTT
TRBJ2-3	-	15	TRBV4-1	-	CASSQDGTASDTQYF	TGCGCCAGCAGCCAAGATGGCACAGCGTCGGATACGCAGTATTTT
TRBJ2-7	-	14	TRBV20-1	many	CSATQGQLSYEQYF	TGCAGTGCCACTCAAGGACAGCTTTCCTACGAGCAGTACTTC
TRBJ2-7	-	18	TRBV4-3	-	CASSQGVRFGGANYEQYF	TGCGCCAGCAGCCAAGGCGTTCGTTTTGGAGGAGCGAACTACGAGCAGTACTTC
TRBJ1-5	-	14	TRBV7-6	-	CASSLGPQGQPQHF	TGTGCCAGCAGCTTAGGACCCCAGGGTCAGCCCCAGCATTTT
TRBJ2-2	-	18	TRBV24-1	-	CATSDSTPDKTNTGELFF	TGTGCCACCAGTGATTCCACACCCGACAAGACGAACACCGGGGAGCTGTTTTTT
TRBJ1-2	TRBD1	12	TRBV29-1	few	CSVEQGVYGYTF	TGCAGCGTTGAACAGGGGGTCTATGGCTACACCTTC
TRBJ1-4	-	14	TRBV5-1	once	CASSPAGTRDGVFF	TGCGCCAGCAGCCCCGCCGGGACCCGGGATGGGGTGTTTTTT
TRBJ1-1	TRBD1	15	TRBV6-1	-	CASSAGGAKNTEAFF	TGTGCCAGCAGTGCAGGGGGCGCGAAGAACACTGAAGCTTTCTTT
TRBJ2-3	-	16	TRBV7-2	-	CASSLRPRDFTDTQYF	TGTGCCAGCAGCTTACGGCCGAGGGACTTTACAGATACGCAGTATTTT
TRBJ2-7	-	15	TRBV6-2/TRBV6-3	-	CASKVPGGSSYEQYF	TGTGCCAGCAAAGTTCCCGGCGGAAGCTCCTACGAGCAGTACTTC
TRBJ2-5	-	10	TRBV20-1	-	CSALGETQYF	TGCAGTGCACTTGGGGAGACCCAGTACTTC
TRBJ2-1	-	12	TRBV20-1	few	CSAEGLSNEQFF	TGCAGTGCCGAGGGACTCTCCAATGAGCAGTTCTTC